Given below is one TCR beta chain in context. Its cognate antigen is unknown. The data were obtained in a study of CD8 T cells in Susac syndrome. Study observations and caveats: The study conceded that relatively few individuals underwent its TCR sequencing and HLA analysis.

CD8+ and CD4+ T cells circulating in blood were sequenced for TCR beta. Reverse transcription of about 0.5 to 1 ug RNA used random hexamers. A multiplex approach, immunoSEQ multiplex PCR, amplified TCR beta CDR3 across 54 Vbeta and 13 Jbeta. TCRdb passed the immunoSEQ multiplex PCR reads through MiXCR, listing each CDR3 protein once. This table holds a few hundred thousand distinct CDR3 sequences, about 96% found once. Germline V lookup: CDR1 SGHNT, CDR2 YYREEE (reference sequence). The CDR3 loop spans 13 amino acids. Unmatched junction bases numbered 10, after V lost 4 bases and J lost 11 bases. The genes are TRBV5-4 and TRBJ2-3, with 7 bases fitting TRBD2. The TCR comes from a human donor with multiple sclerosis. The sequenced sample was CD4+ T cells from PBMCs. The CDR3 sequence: CASSPAGELWQYF. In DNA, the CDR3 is TGTGCCAGCAGCCCGGCGGGAGAGCTCTGGCAGTATTTT. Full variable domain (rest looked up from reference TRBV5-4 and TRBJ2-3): ETGVTQSPTHLIKTRGQQVTLRCSSQSGHNTVSWYQQALGQGPQFIFQYYREEENGRGNFPPRFSGLQFPNYSSELNVNALELDDSALYLCASSPAGELWQYFGPGTRLTVL.